The 29 T cell receptor beta chains in this list originate from one sample, sequenced in a study of T cells in Graves' hyperthyroidism and ophthalmopathy. Authors of the study amplified TCR beta CDR3 regions from RNA transcripts. The HTBI primer set was used in a first-round RT-PCR of the TCR CDR3. MiXCR, run by TCRdb on the multiplex PCR reads, gives a single entry per CDR3 protein. The sample records 500,000 to 800,000 distinct CDR3 sequences, more than 14% being singletons. Sequencing was carried out using blood. These receptors all stem from a woman in her forties or fifties with Graves' ophthalmopathy.

The genes are TRBV7-3 and TRBJ2-1, with 9 nucleotides matching TRBD2. The CDR3 runs 15 residues. Unmatched junction bases numbered 6, after V lost 0 bases and J lost 9 bases. Germline lookup yields CDR1 SGHTA and CDR2 FQGTGA. The CDR3 protein is CASSLTTSGTPEQFF. The CDR3, as DNA: TGTGCCAGCAGCTTAACGACTAGCGGTACACCTGAGCAGTTCTTC.

The sample holds many counts of this clonotype. CDR3 bases: TGCAGCGTTGAGGAACTTGGCGGAGCTTTCTTT. This encodes CSVEELGGAFF. The chain recombines TRBV29-1 with TRBJ1-1; D uncertain. Germline V lookup: CDR1 SQVTM, CDR2 ANQGSEA. This CDR3 is 11 amino acids long. The V gene lost 3 bases and the J gene lost 10 bases, with 12 bases spanning the gap.

The J gene is TRBJ1-1, the V gene TRBV6-2 or TRBV6-3; D uncertain. The V end lost 0 bases, the J end lost 1 base, and 6 bases lay between the germline ends. CDR1 MNHEY and CDR2 SVGEGT come from the germline V gene. The CDR3 covers 14 residues. CDR3 loop: CASSYSRANTEAFF. The CDR3 DNA follows: TGTGCCAGCAGTTACTCTAGGGCGAACACTGAAGCTTTCTTT.

The V gene is TRBV6-2 or TRBV6-3, the J gene TRBJ2-1; TRBD2 agrees at 9 bases. In germline, CDR1 is MNHEY, CDR2 SVGEGT. The CDR3 covers 15 residues. Trimming took 6 bases from V and 4 from J; bases not matched to a gene: 7. CDR3 loop: CASRGPGLAYNEQFF. The CDR3 DNA is TGTGCCAGCAGGGGACCGGGACTAGCTTACAATGAGCAGTTCTTC.

This clonotype has only a few counts. V gene TRBV20-1 combines with J gene TRBJ2-6; 10 bases agree with TRBD2. V shed 8 bases and J 0 bases; nucleotides not matched to a gene: 10. Germline CDR1 is DFQATT and CDR2 is SNEGSKA (reference sequence). The CDR3 is 17 amino acids. The CDR3 nucleotides read TGCAGTTCCCACTTAGCGGGAGGACTCTCTGGGGCCAACGTCCTGACTTTC. Translated: CSSHLAGGLSGANVLTF.

This clonotype was recorded many times. V gene TRBV7-6 combines with J gene TRBJ2-7; D is ambiguous. There are 17 residues in the CDR3. Germline CDR1 SGHVS, CDR2 FNYEAQ. Trimming cost V 5 bases and J 0 bases, with 20 bases left between them. This CDR3 reads CASSPMGGGTSSYEQYF. CDR3 bases: TGTGCCAGCAGCCCCATGGGCGGCGGAACGAGCTCCTACGAGCAGTACTTC.

This clonotype was observed many times. V is TRBV28 and J is TRBJ1-1; D is unclear. The CDR3 sequence is 17 residues long. V was shortened by 6 bases and J by 1 base, with 21 bases between the two germline ends. Per germline, CDR1 MDHEN and CDR2 SYDVKM. The CDR3 coding sequence is TGTGCCAGCAGGAAGAGGTTAGTTGGCATCCAGAACACTGAAGCTTTCTTT. The encoded protein is CASRKRLVGIQNTEAFF. The complete variable domain, with remaining parts taken from reference TRBV28 and TRBJ1-1, reads DVKVTQSSRYLVKRTGEKVFLECVQDMDHENMFWYRQDPGLGLRLIYFSYDVKMKEKGDIPEGYSVSREKKERFSLILESASTNQTSMYLCASRKRLVGIQNTEAFFGQGTRLTVV.

This clonotype was counted ten times or more. This rearrangement joins TRBV2 to TRBJ2-7, with D maybe TRBD1 (6 bases). The germline gives CDR1 SNHLY, CDR2 FYNNEI. Deletions cut 7 bases from V and 4 bases from J, with 17 bases between. CDR3 length equals 14 residues. CDR3 sequence (DNA): TGTGCCAGCAAGGCCGGGACATCGGAGTACGAGCAGTACTTC. Protein sequence: CASKAGTSEYEQYF. The full variable domain, its missing parts supplied by reference TRBV2 and TRBJ2-7, is EPEVTQTPSHQVTQMGQEVILRCVPISNHLYFYWYRQILGQKVEFLVSFYNNEISEKSEIFDDQFSVERPDGSNFTLKIRSTKLEDSAMYFCASKAGTSEYEQYFGPGTRLTVT.

This clonotype occurred many times. The rearrangement joins TRBV18 to TRBJ2-5; D may correspond to TRBD1 or TRBD2 (5 bases each). Germline CDR1 and CDR2: KGHSH and LQKENI. The CDR3 runs 13 residues. V lost 4 bases and J 1 base, leaving 7 bases between the germline ends. DNA of the CDR3: TGTGCCAGCTCACGAGGGACCCAAGAGACCCAGTACTTC. Translation gives CASSRGTQETQYF.

In this sample, this clonotype turned up many times. The CDR3 bases are TGTGCCAGCAGCTTGTTATTCGGGACAGATAACACTGAAGCTTTCTTT. Translated, it gives CASSLLFGTDNTEAFF. The V call is TRBV5-8, the J call TRBJ1-1, with 7 bases that match TRBD1. J gave up 2 bases and V 1 base, and 8 bases lay outside the gene matches. The germline CDR1 and CDR2 sequences are SGHTS and YDEGEE. The CDR3 consists of 16 residues.

This rearrangement joins TRBV30 to TRBJ2-2, with D uncertain. V lost 1 base and J 1 base, leaving 4 bases between the germline ends. CDR1 and CDR2 (germline): GTSNPN, SVGIG (reference sequence). This CDR3 has 13 residues. CDR3 nucleotide sequence: TGTGCCTGGAGTGCGTGGAACACCGGGGAGCTGTTTTTT. Translating it yields CAWSAWNTGELFF.

This clonotype appeared many times. V gene TRBV20-1 combines with J gene TRBJ2-1; 11 positions agree with TRBD2. Losses at the gene ends were 0 bases for V and 3 bases for J; bases not matched to a gene: 1. This CDR3 is 15 amino acids long. Germline lookup yields CDR1 DFQATT and CDR2 SNEGSKA (reference sequence). As DNA, the CDR3 is TGCAGTGCTAGAGAACTAGCGGGAGACTACAATGAGCAGTTCTTC. Amino acids: CSARELAGDYNEQFF.

This clonotype was picked up many times. This chain links TRBV28 with TRBJ1-4; no reliable D call. The CDR3 has 14 amino acids. Germline V gives CDR1 MDHEN, CDR2 SYDVKM. With 5 bases removed from V and 3 bases from J, the gap between germline ends came to 10 bases. The DNA for the CDR3 is TGTGCCAGCAGTCTCGGGTGGTCTAATGAAAAACTGTTTTTT. This translates into CASSLGWSNEKLFF.

This clonotype was counted at least ten times. The genes are TRBV7-2 and TRBJ2-7; D is perhaps TRBD1 (6 bases). Trimming stripped 2 bases from V and 6 bases from J, with 23 bases between. The CDR3 consists of 17 residues. Germline assignment: CDR1 SGHTA and CDR2 FQGNSA. For the CDR3, the DNA is TGTGCCAGCAGCTTACCCCAAAAGACGGGACACCGTGGCGAGCAGTACTTC. Its translation is CASSLPQKTGHRGEQYF.

This clonotype was seen only a few times. This sequence joins TRBV20-1 and TRBJ2-3; TRBD2 aligns across 11 bases. The CDR3 totals 14 residues. CDR1 and CDR2 (germline): DFQATT, SNEGSKA (reference sequence). V was pared by 5 bases and J by 6 bases, with 7 bases of the junction left unmatched. The CDR3 loop is CSASSGRTSDTQYF. For the CDR3, the DNA is TGCAGTGCTTCTAGCGGGAGGACCTCCGATACGCAGTATTTT.

This clonotype has a count of ten or more. This chain links TRBV6-1 with TRBJ1-1; D ambiguous. V was shortened by 5 bases and J by 4 bases, with 14 bases between the two germline ends. This CDR3 is 14 amino acids long. CDR1 and CDR2 from the germline V gene are MNHNS and SASEGT. This CDR3 is CASSNGPVGTEAFF. DNA of the CDR3: TGTGCCAGCAGTAACGGACCGGTCGGCACTGAAGCTTTCTTT.

V and J are TRBV29-1 and TRBJ2-7; TRBD1 matches at 8 bases. The CDR3 loop spans 14 amino acids. With V trimmed by 3 bases and J by 1 base, 5 bases remained unmatched. Germline V gene sequence: CDR1 SQVTM, CDR2 ANQGSEA. The CDR3 is CSVEGQGASYEQYF. The CDR3 bases are TGCAGCGTTGAGGGGCAGGGGGCATCCTACGAGCAGTACTTC.

In its sample, this clonotype was seen many times. V gene TRBV5-1 combines with J gene TRBJ2-1; perhaps TRBD2 as D (6 bases). The CDR3 runs 16 residues. Germline CDR1 SGHRS, CDR2 YFSETQ. Trimming pared 0 bases from V and 3 bases from J, leaving 13 bases between. The CDR3 reads CASSLAVAANYNEQFF. The CDR3 DNA follows: TGCGCCAGCAGCTTGGCTGTAGCGGCAAACTACAATGAGCAGTTCTTC.

The sample holds many counts of this clonotype. This chain uses TRBV20-1 with TRBJ1-1, with D possibly being TRBD1 (5 bases). V was shortened by 3 bases and J by 4 bases, with 9 bases between the two germline ends. CDR1 is DFQATT, CDR2 SNEGSKA, per germline (reference sequence). The CDR3 consists of 12 residues. CDR3 sequence reads: CSAREGSTEAFF. The CDR3 DNA reads TGCAGTGCTAGGGAGGGGAGCACTGAAGCTTTCTTT.

This clonotype has only a few counts. This chain uses TRBV4-1 with TRBJ2-2, with TRBD1 matching over 8 bases. CDR3 length equals 18 residues. Per germline, CDR1 MGHRA and CDR2 YSYEKL. V lost 4 bases to trimming and J lost 2 bases; unmatched junction nucleotides: 12. CDR3 in DNA: TGCGCCAGCAGCCTAGAAGGGACAGGCACCCCAAACACCGGGGAGCTGTTTTTT. It codes for CASSLEGTGTPNTGELFF.

This clonotype was observed many times. The chain's CDR3 is CASSLPGELYEQYF. CDR3 nucleotides: TGCGCCAGCAGTCTGCCAGGAGAGCTTTACGAGCAGTACTTC. The chain employs TRBV5-1 and TRBJ2-7; D is unresolved. The germline CDR1 and CDR2 sequences are SGHRS and YFSETQ. Trimming left V 5 bases short and J 4 bases short, with 16 bases between. This CDR3 is built from 14 residues.

The V and J genes are TRBV4-1 and TRBJ2-6, with D maybe TRBD1 (5 bases). Trimming cost V 2 bases and J 3 bases, with 17 bases left between them. CDR3 length: 18 residues. Germline V gene data show CDR1 as MGHRA and CDR2 as YSYEKL. The CDR3 DNA reads TGCGCCAGCAGCCAAACTACCAGGGTTTTTTTTGGGGCCAACGTCCTGACTTTC. Amino acids: CASSQTTRVFFGANVLTF.

Many counts were recorded for this clonotype. This rearrangement joins TRBV6-2 or TRBV6-3 to TRBJ2-5, with TRBD1 identical over 7 bases. Trimming took 7 bases from V and 3 from J; bases not matched to a gene: 5. CDR1 is MNHEY and CDR2 is SVGEGT in the germline V gene. The CDR3 contains 13 residues. As DNA, the CDR3 is TGTGCCAGCAAGACAGGGTGGGAAGAGACCCAGTACTTC. It specifies CASKTGWEETQYF.

This clonotype appeared many times. J is TRBJ2-2 and V is TRBV2; 9 bases fit TRBD2. Germline V CDR1 and CDR2: SNHLY, FYNNEI. The CDR3 runs to 15 residues. J gave up 5 bases and V 4 bases, and 5 bases lay outside the gene matches. The CDR3, as DNA: TGTGCCAGCAGTGCCATAGCGGGAGATACCGGGGAGCTGTTTTTT. It specifies CASSAIAGDTGELFF.

The J gene is TRBJ1-5, the V gene TRBV6-2 or TRBV6-3; TRBD1 might be the D (5 bases). The CDR3 has 15 amino acids. Germline values: CDR1 MNHEY, CDR2 SVGEGT. V was pared by 6 bases and J by 0 bases, with 12 bases between. The CDR3 bases are TGTGCCAGCAGACGGGACGGTTATAGCAATCAGCCCCAGCATTTT. Protein: CASRRDGYSNQPQHF.

This clonotype was seen many times. The V and J genes are TRBV5-5 and TRBJ1-1; D unresolved. This CDR3 contains 13 residues. Trimming shortened V by 2 bases and J by 2 bases, and 7 bases separated the two germline ends. CDR1 and CDR2 from the germline V gene are SGHKS and YYEKEE (reference sequence). As DNA, the CDR3 is TGTGCCAGCAGCTTTCGAATAAACACTGAAGCTTTCTTT. Protein sequence: CASSFRINTEAFF.

This clonotype came up many times. The rearrangement joins TRBV20-1 to TRBJ2-7; the D gene is possibly TRBD2 (7 bases). In germline, CDR1 is DFQATT, CDR2 SNEGSKA (reference sequence). V lost 2 bases to trimming and J lost 7 bases, with 21 bases between them. The CDR3 is made up of 15 amino acids. In nucleotides, the CDR3 is TGCAGTGCTAGATCCCGTCCGGGCGGGGGCCTTGAGCAGTACTTC. Encoded protein: CSARSRPGGGLEQYF.

There are a few counts of this clonotype. One end of the junction varies from germline; a read error may be responsible. The chain combines TRBV5-1 with TRBJ2-3; a possible D gene is TRBD2 (6 bases). The CDR3 is made up of 16 amino acids. From germline, CDR1 is SGHRS and CDR2 YFSETQ. As DNA, the CDR3 is TGCGCCGGCAGCTCAATCCTGACTAGTTCCGCAGATACGCAGTATTTT. Translating it yields CAGSSILTSSADTQYF.

This clonotype was found a few times. The gene calls are TRBV2 and TRBJ2-7, with 8 bases identical to TRBD1. V shed 11 bases and J 2 bases; nucleotides not matched to a gene: 8. This CDR3 has 13 amino acids. From germline, CDR1 is SNHLY and CDR2 FYNNEI. This CDR3 reads CACRTGLTYEQYF. The CDR3 DNA is TGTGCCTGCCGGACAGGGTTAACCTACGAGCAGTACTTC.